This is a list of T cell receptor beta chains from one sample in a study of PD-1 blockade in classical Hodgkin lymphoma. TCRdb's table, derived via immunoSEQ multiplex PCR, lists solely in-frame clones and lacks some. The sample has about 11,000 clones, roughly four fifths seen once; the top ten hold roughly 35%. The source was peripheral blood mononuclear cells (PBMCs), collected at baseline. The receptor set was obtained from a human donor with classical Hodgkin lymphoma. Both conserved end residues are trimmed from each CDR3.

>12|TRBJ1-5|TRBV19
ASSIMGGNQPQH
>14|TRBJ2-5|TRBV18
ASSPYGTGRQETQY
>11|TRBJ1-1|TRBV6-5
ASSSSGQGKAF
>14|TRBJ1-3|TRBV6-1
ASSEYPPTDGNTIY
>13|TRBJ1-2|TRBV5-6
ASSLIQGANYGYT
>11|TRBJ2-1|TRBV5-1
ASSLVGENEQF
>14|TRBJ1-1|TRBV4-2
ASSQTGSGVNTEAF
>14|TRBJ1-2|TRBV5-1
ASSRGIETGDGGYT
>11|TRBJ2-7|TRBV7-9
ASSLDGGLEQY
>14|TRBJ2-5|TRBV6-9
ASITGMSSSRETQY
>14|TRBJ1-2|TRBV28
ASSSPREGGSIGYT
>14|NA|TRBV28
ASSTNVGGGPYEQY
>16|TRBJ2-1|TRBV7-9
ASSLRSEGDRGLTEQF
>14|TRBJ1-4|TRBV4-1
ASSPQGGQSNEKLF
>12|TRBJ2-7|TRBV5-8
ASSFGGGAYEQY
>12|TRBJ1-1|TRBV30
AWSRDRPATEAF
>11|TRBJ1-2|TRBV7-9
ASSDQEAYGYT
>13|TRBJ2-1|TRBV7-3
ASSQIAGAYNEQF
>12|TRBJ1-4|TRBV19
ASRKTASNEKLF
>13|TRBJ1-6|TRBV14
ASSTRDRVYSPLH
>13|TRBJ2-2|TRBV5-5
ASSLGGVRTGELF
>10|TRBJ2-7|TRBV6-5
ASSYSSGVTL
>15|TRBJ2-5|TRBV28
ASSLMLGPRTPETQY
>12|TRBJ1-1|TRBV2
ASSWTGSNTEAF
>13|TRBJ2-1|TRBV28
ASSTRFTSYNEQF
>12|TRBJ2-6|TRBV2
ASSGSGGPNVLT
>9|TRBJ2-7|TRBV20-1
SARSGREQY
>10|TRBJ1-5|TRBV19
ASRRGNQPQH
>13|TRBJ1-1|TRBV4-1
ASSHSGHTNTEAF
>14|TRBJ2-3|TRBV4-1
ASSQVTSGTTDTQY
>11|TRBJ2-7|TRBV7-3
ASSYGQTHERY
>13|TRBJ2-7|TRBV9
ASSVRRQGFGEQY
>13|TRBJ1-2|TRBV28
ASSLLYGTEYGYT
>13|TRBJ1-2|TRBV19
ASGWTGGGLYGYT
>12|TRBJ1-5|TRBV7-2
ASSLGADNQPQH
>12|TRBJ2-2|TRBV7-2
ASSRDRGDGELF
>16|TRBJ1-6|TRBV11-3
ASSAHLFRGAHNSPLH
>14|TRBJ2-4|TRBV29-1
SFTSGGAGAKNIQY
>13|TRBJ1-5|TRBV2
ASSEWARSNQPQH
>15|TRBJ1-5|TRBV28
ASRAPQQVYSNQPQH
>13|TRBJ2-2|TRBV6-6
ASSRSGTNTGELF
>14|TRBJ1-6|TRBV7-2
ASSPQGPHYNSPLH
>13|TRBJ2-2|TRBV6-1
ASSFPTGYTGELF
>14|TRBJ1-3|TRBV2
ASSERARQSGNTIY
>16|TRBJ1-5|TRBV4-1
ASSQDQFGGDPNQPQH
>12|TRBJ1-2|TRBV7-6
ASSQTRKTYGYT
>11|TRBJ2-5|TRBV6-1
ASRPEGAGTQY
>12|TRBJ1-5|TRBV7-8
ASSERQGREPQH
>12|TRBJ2-1|TRBV11-3
ASSLTSSYNEQF
>13|TRBJ1-5|TRBV27
ASSLSKGAHQPQH
>12|TRBJ1-5|TRBV10-3
AISDPGSNQPQH
>12|TRBJ2-3|TRBV9
ASSVEGGVVTQY
>12|TRBJ1-2|TRBV7-9
ASSPGRTAYGYT
>14|TRBJ1-6|TRBV18
ASSLTGTGENSPLH
>11|TRBJ1-5|TRBV10-3
AISGPQNQPQH
>13|TRBJ1-1|TRBV7-9
ASSLDGRGGTEAF
>12|TRBJ2-1|TRBV28
ASSSSAPYNEQF
>10|TRBJ1-4|TRBV6-1
ASSTGNEKLF
>14|TRBJ1-2|TRBV11-2
ASSLEGLQGPYGYT